This entry lists 16 T cell receptor beta chains sequenced from one sample in a study of regulatory T cells in long-lasting Graves disease. CDR3 regions were amplified by Arm-PCR using iRepertoire HTBI primers to build TCR beta libraries. TCRdb called the multiplex PCR reads again in MiXCR, with one record for every CDR3 protein. The sample includes 400,000 to 500,000 distinct CDR3 sequences, 22% of them seen just once. Stated time point: persistent/refractory GD, antithyroid drugs over 5 years with positive TRAb. PBMC RNA served as the TCR library source. The sample here was peripheral blood mononuclear cells (PBMCs), taken when the disease was refractory, from a patient treated with antithyroid drugs. Every receptor here comes from a female donor with Graves disease.

The table lists this clonotype with a few counts. The rearrangement joins TRBV24-1 to TRBJ1-1; D is uncertain. The V gene lost 3 bases and the J gene lost 7 bases, with 11 bases spanning the gap. CDR1 is KGHDR and CDR2 is SFDVKD in the germline V gene. The CDR3 is 13 residues long. CDR3 sequence (DNA): TGTGCCACCAGTGATCACGCGGGTGTTGAAGCTTTCTTT. Encoded protein: CATSDHAGVEAFF.

V is TRBV3-1 and J is TRBJ1-2, with a possible D match to TRBD1 (5 bases). V lost 10 bases to trimming and J lost 3 bases, with 15 bases between them. CDR1 LGHDT and CDR2 YNNKEL come from the germline V gene (reference sequence). The CDR3 length is 13 residues. The CDR3, as DNA: TGTGCCACCCGGGACTCCGGCGACTATGGCTACACCTTC. Residues: CATRDSGDYGYTF.

This clonotype has just a few counts. The chain couples TRBV27 to TRBJ2-3; D is undetermined. This CDR3 has 16 residues. The V end was cut by 6 bases, the J end by 2 bases, with 18 bases between. Looked up from germline, CDR1 is MNHEY and CDR2 is SMNVEV (reference sequence). The DNA of the CDR3 is TGTGCCAGCAGGAAAAACCGGGCCATAGACACAGATACGCAGTATTTT. It specifies CASRKNRAIDTDTQYF.

The genes are TRBV27 and TRBJ2-7, with D perhaps TRBD1 (6 bases). Germline CDR1 is MNHEY and CDR2 is SMNVEV (reference sequence). Trimming cost V 5 bases and J 3 bases, with 17 bases left between them. The CDR3 covers 15 residues. The CDR3 DNA sequence: TGTGCCAGCAGTATACAACAGGGTCGATGCTACGAGCAGTACTTC. Its translation is CASSIQQGRCYEQYF.

This clonotype was seen only a few times. This chain connects TRBV6-1 to TRBJ1-1; D not resolved. CDR1 is MNHNS and CDR2 is SASEGT in the germline V gene. The CDR3 loop spans 14 amino acids. Trimming pared 4 bases from V and 1 base from J, leaving 10 bases between. The DNA for the CDR3 is TGTGCCAGCAGTGTAGTAGACACGAACACTGAAGCTTTCTTT. This codes for CASSVVDTNTEAFF.

This clonotype was observed at least ten times. J is TRBJ1-1 and V is TRBV12-3 or TRBV12-4, with D possibly being TRBD1 (6 bases). The germline V and J ends were trimmed by 10 bases and 8 bases, with 17 bases remaining between them. The CDR3 is 12 residues long. CDR3 residues: CATDEHQGEAFF. The CDR3 nucleotides read TGTGCCACCGACGAACATCAGGGGGAAGCTTTCTTT.

This clonotype was counted between two and nine times. V and J are TRBV19 and TRBJ1-3; D not resolved. This CDR3 is 17 amino acids long. Per the germline V gene, CDR1 is LNHDA and CDR2 is SQIVND (reference sequence). Trimming removed 5 bases at V and 0 bases at J, with 17 bases between. Written as DNA, the CDR3 is TGTGCCAGTAGTTCCCTCGGAGGCGGGCCCTCTGGAAACACCATATATTTT. Its protein product is CASSSLGGGPSGNTIYF.

The J gene is TRBJ1-1, the V gene TRBV27; D is possibly TRBD1 (5 bases). The CDR3 is 14 amino acids. Germline loops: CDR1 MNHEY, CDR2 SMNVEV (reference sequence). V was pared by 5 bases and J by 4 bases, with 14 bases between. The CDR3 protein is CASSRGRVGTEAFF. The CDR3 DNA sequence: TGTGCCAGCAGTAGGGGCAGGGTGGGCACTGAAGCTTTCTTT.

V and J are TRBV6-2 or TRBV6-3 and TRBJ1-1; D is unresolved. Germline V gene data show CDR1 as MNHEY and CDR2 as SVGEGT. The ends were cut back, 1 base at V and 1 base at J, with 10 bases in the middle. The CDR3 covers 15 residues. The CDR3 DNA reads TGTGCCAGCAGTTACTTCGGTACTAAGAACACTGAAGCTTTCTTT. It encodes CASSYFGTKNTEAFF.

This clonotype was observed many times. The chain has TRBV29-1 and TRBJ2-5; perhaps TRBD1 as D (5 bases). The CDR3 loop spans 14 amino acids. Germline CDR1 reads SQVTM; CDR2 reads ANQGSEA. V was clipped by 0 bases and J by 9 bases, with 17 bases between them. CDR3 region: CSVEDRAQGTAQYF. The CDR3 DNA sequence: TGCAGCGTTGAAGATCGGGCTCAGGGTACGGCCCAGTACTTC.

The chain employs TRBV5-1 and TRBJ2-7; D gene unclear. The CDR3 contains 13 residues. From germline, CDR1 is SGHRS and CDR2 YFSETQ. V was shortened by 2 bases and J by 3 bases, with 9 bases between the two germline ends. The CDR3 nucleotides are TGCGCCAGCAGCTTACGGCTGAACTACGAGCAGTACTTC. It yields the protein CASSLRLNYEQYF.

This clonotype was detected many times. The chain couples TRBV6-1 to TRBJ1-1; TRBD1 might be the D (6 bases). V lost 6 bases, J lost 3 bases, and 11 bases lay in between. The CDR3 has 13 amino acids. Looked up from germline, CDR1 is MNHNS and CDR2 is SASEGT. CDR3 nucleotides: TGTGCCAGCAGCATACAGGGTTACACTGAAGCTTTCTTT. Translation gives CASSIQGYTEAFF.

This clonotype was found many times. The V gene is TRBV11-3, the J gene TRBJ2-5; weak D call: TRBD1 (5 bases). The germline V and J ends were trimmed by 5 bases and 2 bases, with 12 bases remaining between them. This CDR3 is 14 amino acids long. Looked up from germline, CDR1 is SGHNT and CDR2 is YENEEA. Written as DNA, the CDR3 is TGTGCCAGCAGCCCCCCCGACAGTCAAGAGACCCAGTACTTC. It translates to CASSPPDSQETQYF.

The CDR3, as DNA: TGTGCCAGCACCCCAAGGGAATTATCCGGAAACACCATATATTTT. Translation: CASTPRELSGNTIYF. The chain joins TRBV12-3 or TRBV12-4 to TRBJ1-3; no clear D gene. The CDR3 totals 15 residues. The V gene lost 7 bases and the J gene lost 4 bases, with 17 bases spanning the gap.

A note on this clonotype: One junction end disagrees with the germline gene, perhaps due to a read error. This chain connects TRBV5-6 to TRBJ2-7, with 7 positions matching TRBD2. The CDR3 covers 15 residues. The germline V gene has CDR1 SGHDT and CDR2 YYEEEE. CDR3 sequence (DNA): TGTGCCAGCAGCTTGGGGGGACTACTATCCTACGGGCAGTACTTC. Translation gives CASSLGGLLSYGQYF. The full variable domain, with the rest looked up from reference TRBV5-6 and TRBJ2-7, is DAGVTQSPTHLIKTRGQQVTLRCSPKSGHDTVSWYQQALGQGPQFIFQYYEEEERQRGNFPDRFSGHQFPNYSSELNVNALLLGDSALYLCASSLGGLLSYGQYFGPGTRLTVT.

This clonotype was seen more than once but under ten times. This chain uses TRBV20-1 with TRBJ1-2; the D is unclear. Trimming cost V 0 bases and J 8 bases, with 13 bases left between them. The CDR3 runs to 13 residues. In germline, CDR1 is DFQATT, CDR2 SNEGSKA (reference sequence). CDR3 region: CSARESVRLGYTF. The CDR3 DNA is TGCAGTGCTAGAGAATCGGTTAGGTTAGGCTACACCTTC.